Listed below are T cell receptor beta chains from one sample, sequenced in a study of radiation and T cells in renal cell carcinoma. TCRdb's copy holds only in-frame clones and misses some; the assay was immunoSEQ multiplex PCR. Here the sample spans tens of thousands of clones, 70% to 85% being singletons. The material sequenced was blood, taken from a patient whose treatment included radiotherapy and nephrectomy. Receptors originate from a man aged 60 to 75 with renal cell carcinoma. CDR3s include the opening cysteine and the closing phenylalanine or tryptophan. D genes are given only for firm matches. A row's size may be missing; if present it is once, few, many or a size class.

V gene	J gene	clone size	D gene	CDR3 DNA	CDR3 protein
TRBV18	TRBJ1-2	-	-	TGTGCCAGCTCAAACCTAGAGGGCGCTAGCATCTATGGCTACACCTTC	CASSNLEGASIYGYTF
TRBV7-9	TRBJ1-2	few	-	TGTGCCAGCAGCTTGGAGGGGGGTGGCTACACCTTC	CASSLEGGGYTF
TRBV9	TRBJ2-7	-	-	TGTGCCAGCAGCGCCCAGGCCGGGAGCGAGCAGTACTTC	CASSAQAGSEQYF
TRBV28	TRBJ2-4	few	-	TGTGCCAGCAAAGGAGGGACACCGACACCAATAGACTTC	CASKGGTPTPIDF
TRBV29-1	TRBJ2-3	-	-	TGCAGCGTTGATGGACAGAACGCAGATACGCAGTATTTT	CSVDGQNADTQYF
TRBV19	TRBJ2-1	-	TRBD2	TGTGCCACTGCGCGGAGCGGGGCTTACAATGAGCAGTTCTTC	CATARSGAYNEQFF
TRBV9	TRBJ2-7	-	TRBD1	TGTGCCAGCAGCGTAGAGGATTTGGGGACAGGGTACGAGCAGTACTTC	CASSVEDLGTGYEQYF
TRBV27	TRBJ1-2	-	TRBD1	TGTGCCAGCAGGCGACAGGGGTCTAACTATGGCTACACCTTC	CASRRQGSNYGYTF
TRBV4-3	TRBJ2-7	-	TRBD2	TGCGCCAGCAGCCCCTTAGCGGGTGTGTCCTACGAGCAGTACTTC	CASSPLAGVSYEQYF
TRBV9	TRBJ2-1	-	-	TGTGCCAGCAGTTGGCGGATGACCGGGACGCCTGACAATGAGCAGTTCTTC	CASSWRMTGTPDNEQFF
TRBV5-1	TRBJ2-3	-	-	TGCGCCAGCAGCTTGGAACCGAGGAGCACAGATACGCAGTATTTT	CASSLEPRSTDTQYF
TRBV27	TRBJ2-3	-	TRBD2	TGTGCCAGCAGTTCCGCTTTTATGATGCTAGCGGAGAACACAGATACGCAGTATTTT	CASSSAFMMLAENTDTQYF
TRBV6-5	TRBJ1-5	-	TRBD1	TGTGCCAGCAAGAGACAGGGGGCTCGGAATCAGCCCCAGCATTTT	CASKRQGARNQPQHF
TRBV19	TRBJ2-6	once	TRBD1	TGTGCCAGTAAGGTAGGACAGGGAACCGGGGCCAACGTCCTGACTTTC	CASKVGQGTGANVLTF
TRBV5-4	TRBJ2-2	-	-	TGTGCCAGCAGCTTGTCAGGGGTCCACACCGGGGAGCTGTTTTTT	CASSLSGVHTGELFF
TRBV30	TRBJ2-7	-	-	TGTGCCTGGAGTGATCGAAAACAGGGGACTACCTACGAGCAGTACTTC	CAWSDRKQGTTYEQYF
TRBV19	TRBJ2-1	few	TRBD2	TGTGCCAGTACCCCAAGGCGGGAGAGCGTCGATGAGCAGTTCTTC	CASTPRRESVDEQFF
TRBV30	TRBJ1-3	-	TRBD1	TGTGCCTGGAGTGTAGGGGGACAGAACTCTGGAAACACCATATATTTT	CAWSVGGQNSGNTIYF
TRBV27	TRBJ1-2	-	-	TGTGCCAGCAGTTCCGCCGGACAGTATGGCTACACCTTC	CASSSAGQYGYTF
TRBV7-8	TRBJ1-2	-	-	TGTGCCAGCAGCTCAGAAACCTCCTATGGCTACACCTTC	CASSSETSYGYTF
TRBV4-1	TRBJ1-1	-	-	TGCGCCAGCAGCCGCATGTTGAACACTGAAGCTTTCTTT	CASSRMLNTEAFF
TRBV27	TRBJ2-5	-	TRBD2	TGTGCCAGCAGTTTAACTAGCGGGCACCAAGAGACCCAGTACTTC	CASSLTSGHQETQYF
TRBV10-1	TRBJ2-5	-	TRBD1	TGCGCCAGCAGCCCTACAGGGGGCCAAGAGACCCAGTACTTC	CASSPTGGQETQYF
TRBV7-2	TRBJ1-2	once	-	TGTGCCAGCAGCCAACAGGGTCTTGGCTACACCTTC	CASSQQGLGYTF
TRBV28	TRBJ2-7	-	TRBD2	TGTGCCAGCAGCCCCGGGGGGGTCAGGAGGGGCTACGAGCAGTACTTC	CASSPGGVRRGYEQYF
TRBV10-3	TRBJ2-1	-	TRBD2	TGTGCCATCAGCCTAGCGGGAGTGGAGGAGCAGTTCTTC	CAISLAGVEEQFF
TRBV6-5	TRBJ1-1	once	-	TGTGCCAGCAGTTATACCCCGTCCACTGAAGCTTTCTTT	CASSYTPSTEAFF
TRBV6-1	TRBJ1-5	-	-	TGTGCCAGCAGTGGATGGGGGCGGTTTCAGCCCCAGCATTTT	CASSGWGRFQPQHF
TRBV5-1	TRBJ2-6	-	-	TGCGCCAGCAGCTTGGCCCAGGGTGGGGCCAACGTCCTGACTTTC	CASSLAQGGANVLTF
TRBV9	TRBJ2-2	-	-	TGTGCCAGCAGCGTGCGGACCTACACCGGGGAGCTGTTTTTT	CASSVRTYTGELFF
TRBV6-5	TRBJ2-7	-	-	TGTGCCAGCAGGACGGGCGGGGTCCCCTACGAGCAGTACTTC	CASRTGGVPYEQYF